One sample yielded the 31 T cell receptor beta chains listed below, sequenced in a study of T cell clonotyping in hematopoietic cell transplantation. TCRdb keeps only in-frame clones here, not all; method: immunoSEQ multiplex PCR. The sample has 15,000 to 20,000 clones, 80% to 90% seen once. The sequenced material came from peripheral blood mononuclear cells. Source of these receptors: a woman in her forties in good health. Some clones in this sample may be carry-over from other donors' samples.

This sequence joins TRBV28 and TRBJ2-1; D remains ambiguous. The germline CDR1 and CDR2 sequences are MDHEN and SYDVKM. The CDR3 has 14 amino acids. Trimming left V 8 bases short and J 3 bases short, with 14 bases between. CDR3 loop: CASADGLRYNEQFF. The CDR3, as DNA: TGTGCCAGCGCAGACGGGCTACGCTACAATGAGCAGTTCTTC.

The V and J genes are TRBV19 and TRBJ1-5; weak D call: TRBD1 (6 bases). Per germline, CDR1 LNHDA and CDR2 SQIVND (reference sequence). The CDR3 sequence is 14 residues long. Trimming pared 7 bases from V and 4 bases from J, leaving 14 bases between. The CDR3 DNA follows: TGTGCCAGTAATCCACAGGGATGGAATCAGCCCCAGCATTTT. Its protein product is CASNPQGWNQPQHF.

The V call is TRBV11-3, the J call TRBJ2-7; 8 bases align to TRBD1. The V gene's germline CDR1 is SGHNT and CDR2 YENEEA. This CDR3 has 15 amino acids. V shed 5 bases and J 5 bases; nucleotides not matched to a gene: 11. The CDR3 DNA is TGTGCCAGCAGCGTACTTGGGACAGGTATCAACGAGCAGTACTTC. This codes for CASSVLGTGINEQYF.

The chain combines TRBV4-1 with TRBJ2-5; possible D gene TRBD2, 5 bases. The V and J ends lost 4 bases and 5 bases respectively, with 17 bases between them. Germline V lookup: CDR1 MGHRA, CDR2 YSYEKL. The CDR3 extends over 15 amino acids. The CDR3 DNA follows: TGCGCCAGCAGCCCGGACTCTCTCCCAAGGGAGACCCAGTACTTC. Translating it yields CASSPDSLPRETQYF.

CDR3 amino acids: CASSRTRPADTGELFF. As DNA, the CDR3 is TGTGCCAGCAGCCGAACCCGGCCTGCGGACACCGGGGAGCTGTTTTTT. The V and J genes are TRBV7-9 and TRBJ2-2; D gene ambiguous. The CDR3 contains 16 residues. The germline CDR1 and CDR2 sequences are SEHNR and FQNEAQ (reference sequence). V lost 5 bases, J lost 3 bases, and 16 bases lay in between.

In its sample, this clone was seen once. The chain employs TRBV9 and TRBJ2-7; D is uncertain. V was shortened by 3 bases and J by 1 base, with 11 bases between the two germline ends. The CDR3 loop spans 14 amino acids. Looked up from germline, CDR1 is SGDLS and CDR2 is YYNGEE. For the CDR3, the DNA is TGTGCCAGCAGCGGGCGGAGTAATTCCTACGAGCAGTACTTC. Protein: CASSGRSNSYEQYF. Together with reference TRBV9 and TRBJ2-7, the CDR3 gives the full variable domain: DSGVTQTPKHLITATGQRVTLRCSPRSGDLSVYWYQQSLDQGLQFLIQYYNGEERAKGNILERFSAQQFPDLHSELNLSSLELGDSALYFCASSGRSNSYEQYFGPGTRLTVT.

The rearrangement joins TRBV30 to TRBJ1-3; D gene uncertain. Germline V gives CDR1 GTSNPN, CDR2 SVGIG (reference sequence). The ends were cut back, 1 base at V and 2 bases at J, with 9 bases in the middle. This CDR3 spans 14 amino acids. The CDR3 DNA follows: TGTGCCTGGAGTGGGACCATGGCTGGAAACACCATATATTTT. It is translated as CAWSGTMAGNTIYF.

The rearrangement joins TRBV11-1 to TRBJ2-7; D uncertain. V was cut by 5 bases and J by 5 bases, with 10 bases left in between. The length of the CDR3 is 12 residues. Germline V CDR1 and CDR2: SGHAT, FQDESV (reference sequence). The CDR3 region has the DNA TGTGCCAGCAGCCCTCGGTCCCACGAGCAGTACTTC. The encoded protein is CASSPRSHEQYF.

In DNA form, the CDR3 reads TGTGCTAGTGGTTTGGGGACAGGGGCAAGCAATCAGCCCCAGCATTTT. Amino acid sequence: CASGLGTGASNQPQHF. The V call is TRBV12-5, the J call TRBJ1-5; 9 bases map to TRBD1. Germline V gene sequence: CDR1 LGHNT, CDR2 FRNRAP. J gave up 1 base and V 1 base, and 2 bases lay outside the gene matches. The CDR3 loop spans 16 amino acids. The variable domain in full, with the rest retrieved from reference TRBV12-5 and TRBJ1-5, is DARVTQTPRHKVTEMGQEVTMRCQPILGHNTVFWYRQTMMQGLELLAYFRNRAPLDDSGMPKDRFSAEMPDATLATLKIQPSEPRDSAVYFCASGLGTGASNQPQHFGDGTRLSIL.

As DNA, the CDR3 is TGTGCCAGCAGTTTTAGGGCAGAGAGCTCCTACGAGCAGTACTTC. Protein sequence: CASSFRAESSYEQYF. V and J are TRBV28 and TRBJ2-7, with no clear D. Germline V gene sequence: CDR1 MDHEN, CDR2 SYDVKM. This CDR3 is 15 amino acids long. The ends were cut back, 3 bases at V and 0 bases at J, with 12 bases in the middle. The variable domain in full, completed from reference TRBV28 and TRBJ2-7, reads DVKVTQSSRYLVKRTGEKVFLECVQDMDHENMFWYRQDPGLGLRLIYFSYDVKMKEKGDIPEGYSVSREKKERFSLILESASTNQTSMYLCASSFRAESSYEQYFGPGTRLTVT.

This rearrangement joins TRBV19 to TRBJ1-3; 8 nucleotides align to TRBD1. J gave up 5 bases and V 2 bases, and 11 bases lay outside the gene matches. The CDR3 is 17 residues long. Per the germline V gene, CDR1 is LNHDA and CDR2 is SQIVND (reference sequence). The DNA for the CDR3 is TGTGCCAGTAGTATAAAGGCGGACAGGGCCCCACGAAACACCATATATTTT. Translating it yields CASSIKADRAPRNTIYF.

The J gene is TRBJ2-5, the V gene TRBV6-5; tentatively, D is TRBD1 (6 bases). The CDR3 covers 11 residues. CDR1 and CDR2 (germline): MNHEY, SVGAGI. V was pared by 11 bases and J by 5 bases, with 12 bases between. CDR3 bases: TGTGCCGTCACAGGGCTGGAGACCCAGTACTTC. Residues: CAVTGLETQYF.

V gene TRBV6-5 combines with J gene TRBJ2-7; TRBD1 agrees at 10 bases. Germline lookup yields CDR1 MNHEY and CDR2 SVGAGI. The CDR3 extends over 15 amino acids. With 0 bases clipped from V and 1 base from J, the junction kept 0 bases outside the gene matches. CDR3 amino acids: CASSYSGQGSYEQYF. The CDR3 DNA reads TGTGCCAGCAGTTACTCGGGACAGGGGTCCTACGAGCAGTACTTC.

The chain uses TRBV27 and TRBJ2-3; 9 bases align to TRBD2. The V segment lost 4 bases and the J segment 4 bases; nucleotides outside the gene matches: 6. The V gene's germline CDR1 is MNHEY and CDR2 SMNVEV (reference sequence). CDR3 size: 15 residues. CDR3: CASSSASGTSDTQYF. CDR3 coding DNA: TGTGCCAGCAGTTCGGCTAGCGGGACCTCAGATACGCAGTATTTT.

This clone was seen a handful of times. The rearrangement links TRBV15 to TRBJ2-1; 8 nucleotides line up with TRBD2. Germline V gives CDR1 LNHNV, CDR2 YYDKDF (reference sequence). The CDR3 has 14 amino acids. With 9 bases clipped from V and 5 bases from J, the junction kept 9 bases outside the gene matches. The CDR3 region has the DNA TGTGCCACGCTTCAGCGGGGGCTAAACAATGAGCAGTTCTTC. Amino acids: CATLQRGLNNEQFF.

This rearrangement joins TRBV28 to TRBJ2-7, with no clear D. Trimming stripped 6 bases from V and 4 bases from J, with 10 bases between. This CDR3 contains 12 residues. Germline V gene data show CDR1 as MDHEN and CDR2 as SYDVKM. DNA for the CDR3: TGTGCCAGCAGGGGCAAGCCTTACGAGCAGTACTTC. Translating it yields CASRGKPYEQYF.

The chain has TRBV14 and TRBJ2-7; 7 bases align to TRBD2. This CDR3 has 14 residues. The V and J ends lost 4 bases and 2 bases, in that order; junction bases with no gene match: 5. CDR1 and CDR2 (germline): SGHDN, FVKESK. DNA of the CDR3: TGTGCCAGCAGCCGGAAACTAGCGACCTACGAGCAGTACTTC. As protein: CASSRKLATYEQYF.

CDR3 sequence (DNA): TGTGCCAGCAGTGATTTAGGGACTAGCAGGGAGACCCAGTACTTC. Translation gives CASSDLGTSRETQYF. The V and J genes are TRBV25-1 and TRBJ2-5; 9 bases line up with TRBD2. This CDR3 is built from 15 residues. The germline CDR1 and CDR2 sequences are MGHDK and SYGVNS. J gave up 5 bases and V 3 bases, and 7 bases lay outside the gene matches.

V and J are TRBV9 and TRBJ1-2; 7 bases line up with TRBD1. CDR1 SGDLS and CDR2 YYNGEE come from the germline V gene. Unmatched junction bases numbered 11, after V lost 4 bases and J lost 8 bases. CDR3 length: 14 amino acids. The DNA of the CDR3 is TGTGCCAGCAGCACGACAGGGTGGGGAAAAGGCTACACCTTC. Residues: CASSTTGWGKGYTF.

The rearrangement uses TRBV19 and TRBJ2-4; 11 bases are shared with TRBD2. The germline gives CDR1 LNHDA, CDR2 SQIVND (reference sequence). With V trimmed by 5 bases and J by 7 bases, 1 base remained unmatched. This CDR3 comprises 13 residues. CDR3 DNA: TGTGCCAGTAGTGGGACTAGCGGTAACATTCAGTACTTC. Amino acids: CASSGTSGNIQYF.

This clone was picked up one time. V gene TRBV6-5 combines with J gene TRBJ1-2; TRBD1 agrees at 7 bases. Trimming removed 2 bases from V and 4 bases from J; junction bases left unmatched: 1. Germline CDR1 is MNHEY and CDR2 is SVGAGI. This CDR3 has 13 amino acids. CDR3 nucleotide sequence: TGTGCCAGCAGTTACAGGGACAGCTATGGCTACACCTTC. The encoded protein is CASSYRDSYGYTF.

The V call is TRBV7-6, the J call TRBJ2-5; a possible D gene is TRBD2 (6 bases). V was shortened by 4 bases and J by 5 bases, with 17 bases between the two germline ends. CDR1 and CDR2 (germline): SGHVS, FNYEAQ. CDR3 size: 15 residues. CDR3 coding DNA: TGTGCCAGCAGCTCCCTCGGGGGTCCGACGGAGACCCAGTACTTC. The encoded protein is CASSSLGGPTETQYF.

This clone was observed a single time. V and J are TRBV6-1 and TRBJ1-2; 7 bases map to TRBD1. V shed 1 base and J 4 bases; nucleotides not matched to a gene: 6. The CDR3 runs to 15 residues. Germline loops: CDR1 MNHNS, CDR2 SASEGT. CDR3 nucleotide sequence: TGTGCCAGCAGTGAAGATTGGCAGGGGGGCTATGGCTACACCTTC. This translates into CASSEDWQGGYGYTF.

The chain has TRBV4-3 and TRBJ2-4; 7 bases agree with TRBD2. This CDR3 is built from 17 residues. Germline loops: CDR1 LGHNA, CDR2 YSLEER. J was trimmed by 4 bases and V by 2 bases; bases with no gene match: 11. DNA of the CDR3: TGCGCCAGCAGCCAATCACCCGGCGGGACTACAAAAAACATTCAGTACTTC. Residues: CASSQSPGGTTKNIQYF.

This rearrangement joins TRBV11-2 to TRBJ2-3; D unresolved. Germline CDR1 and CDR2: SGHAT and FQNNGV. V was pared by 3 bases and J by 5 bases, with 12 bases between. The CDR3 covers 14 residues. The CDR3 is CASSFPGGRDTQYF. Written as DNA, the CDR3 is TGTGCCAGCAGCTTCCCAGGTGGCCGAGATACGCAGTATTTT.

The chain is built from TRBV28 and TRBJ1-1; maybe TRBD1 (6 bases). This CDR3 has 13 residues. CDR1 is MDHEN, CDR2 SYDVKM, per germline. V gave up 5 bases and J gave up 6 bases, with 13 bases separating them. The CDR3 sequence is CASSARGGAEAFF. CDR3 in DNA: TGTGCCAGCAGTGCTCGGGGGGGCGCTGAAGCTTTCTTT.

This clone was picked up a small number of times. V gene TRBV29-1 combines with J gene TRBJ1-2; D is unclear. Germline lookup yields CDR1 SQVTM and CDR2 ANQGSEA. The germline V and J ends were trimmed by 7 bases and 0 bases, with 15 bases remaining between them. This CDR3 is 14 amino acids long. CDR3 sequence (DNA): TGCAGCGCCATCACCGGATGGACTAACTATGGCTACACCTTC. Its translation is CSAITGWTNYGYTF. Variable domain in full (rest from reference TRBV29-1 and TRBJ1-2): SAVISQKPSRDICQRGTSLTIQCQVDSQVTMMFWYRQQPGQSLTLIATANQGSEATYESGFVIDKFPISRPNLTFSTLTVSNMSPEDSSIYLCSAITGWTNYGYTFGSGTRLTVV.

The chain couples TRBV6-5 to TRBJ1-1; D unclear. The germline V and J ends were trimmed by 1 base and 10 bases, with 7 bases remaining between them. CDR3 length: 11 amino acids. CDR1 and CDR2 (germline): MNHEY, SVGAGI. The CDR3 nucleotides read TGTGCCAGCAGTTACTGTCCTAGAGCTTTCTTT. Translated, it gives CASSYCPRAFF.

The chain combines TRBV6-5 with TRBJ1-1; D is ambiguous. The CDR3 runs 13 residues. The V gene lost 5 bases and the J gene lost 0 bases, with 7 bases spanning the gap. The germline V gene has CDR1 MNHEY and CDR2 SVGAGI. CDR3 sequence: CASSDPVNTEAFF. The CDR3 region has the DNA TGTGCCAGCAGTGACCCAGTGAACACTGAAGCTTTCTTT.

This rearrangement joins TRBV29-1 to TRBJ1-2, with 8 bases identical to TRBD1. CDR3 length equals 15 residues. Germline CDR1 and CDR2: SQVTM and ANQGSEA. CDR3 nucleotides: TGCGCGGAACAGGGGGACTTGACCGAAAACTATGGCTACACCTTC. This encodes CAEQGDLTENYGYTF.

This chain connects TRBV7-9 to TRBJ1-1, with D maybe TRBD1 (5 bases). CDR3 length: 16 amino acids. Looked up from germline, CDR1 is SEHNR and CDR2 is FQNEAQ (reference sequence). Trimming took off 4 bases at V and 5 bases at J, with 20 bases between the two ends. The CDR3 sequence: CASSSPLRTGGTEAFF. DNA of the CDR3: TGTGCCAGCAGCTCCCCCCTTCGGACCGGGGGGACTGAAGCTTTCTTT.